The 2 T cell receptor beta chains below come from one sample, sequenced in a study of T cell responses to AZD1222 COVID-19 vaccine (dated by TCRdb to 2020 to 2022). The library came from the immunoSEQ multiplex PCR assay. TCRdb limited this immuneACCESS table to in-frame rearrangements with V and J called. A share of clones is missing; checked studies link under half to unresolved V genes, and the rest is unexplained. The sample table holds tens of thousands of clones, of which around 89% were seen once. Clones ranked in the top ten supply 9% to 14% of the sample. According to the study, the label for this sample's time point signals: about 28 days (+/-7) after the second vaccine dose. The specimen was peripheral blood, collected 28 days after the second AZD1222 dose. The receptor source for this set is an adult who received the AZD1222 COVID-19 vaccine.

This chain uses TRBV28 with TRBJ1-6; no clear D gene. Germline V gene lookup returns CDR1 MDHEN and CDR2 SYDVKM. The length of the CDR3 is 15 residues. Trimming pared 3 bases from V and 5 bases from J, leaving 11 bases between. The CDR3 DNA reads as TGTGCCAGCAGTTTCGTACGGATTAATAATTCACCCCTCCACTTT. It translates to CASSFVRINNSPLHF.

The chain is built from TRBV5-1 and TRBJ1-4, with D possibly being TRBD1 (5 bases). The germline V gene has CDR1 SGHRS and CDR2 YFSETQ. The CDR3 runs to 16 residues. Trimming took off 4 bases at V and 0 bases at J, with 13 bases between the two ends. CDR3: CASSRAGGATNEKLFF. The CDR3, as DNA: TGCGCCAGCAGCCGGGCCGGGGGAGCAACTAATGAAAAACTGTTTTTT.